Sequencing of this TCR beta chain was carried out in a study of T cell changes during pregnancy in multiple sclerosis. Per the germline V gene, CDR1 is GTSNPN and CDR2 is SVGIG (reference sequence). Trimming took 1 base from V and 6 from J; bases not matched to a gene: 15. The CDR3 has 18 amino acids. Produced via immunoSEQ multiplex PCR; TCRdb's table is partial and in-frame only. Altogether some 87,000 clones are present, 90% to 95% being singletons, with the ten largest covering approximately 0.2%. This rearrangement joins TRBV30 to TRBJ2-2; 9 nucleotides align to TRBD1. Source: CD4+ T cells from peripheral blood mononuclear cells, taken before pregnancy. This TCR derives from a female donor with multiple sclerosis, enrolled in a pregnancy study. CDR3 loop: CAWSEVPGLGQGSGELFF. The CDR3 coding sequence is TGTGCCTGGAGTGAAGTGCCGGGTCTGGGACAGGGATCCGGGGAGCTGTTTTTT.